The sequence of this TCR beta chain was determined in a study of shared clonotypes between healthy human individuals. CDR1 is SGHDT and CDR2 is YYEEEE in the germline V gene. The CDR3 sequence is 18 residues long. The study's findings and limits: Naive CD4 clonotype sharing across a handful of donors was about 5%. Blood alone was sampled, and tissue repertoires likely differ. Donors were few, which limited the genetic and exposure-history diversity represented.

Some clones are missing from TCRdb's copy, which holds only in-frame ones; the method was immunoSEQ multiplex PCR. The sample holds around 2,000,000 clones, less than 95% seen once. With regard to this clone: Its antigen is not known. Relative to the germline gene, one junction end is altered; a read error may explain this.

CD45RO-negative CD8 cells positively selected for CCR7 made up the naive population, which excluded terminally differentiated effector memory CD45RA+ cells. The chain recombines TRBV5-6 with TRBJ2-7; 7 bases line up with TRBD2. The TCR was taken from a man aged 18-30 years in good health. What was sequenced was naive CD8+ T cells sorted from blood. The CDR3 protein is CASSSRLAEAPLYYEQGF. In nucleotides, the CDR3 is TGTGCCAGCAGCTCCCGTCTAGCGGAGGCCCCCCTCTATTACGAGCAAGGATTC. The full variable domain, rest sourced from reference TRBV5-6 and TRBJ2-7, is DAGVTQSPTHLIKTRGQQVTLRCSPKSGHDTVSWYQQALGQGPQFIFQYYEEEERQRGNFPDRFSGHQFPNYSSELNVNALLLGDSALYLCASSSRLAEAPLYYEQGFGPGTRLTVT.